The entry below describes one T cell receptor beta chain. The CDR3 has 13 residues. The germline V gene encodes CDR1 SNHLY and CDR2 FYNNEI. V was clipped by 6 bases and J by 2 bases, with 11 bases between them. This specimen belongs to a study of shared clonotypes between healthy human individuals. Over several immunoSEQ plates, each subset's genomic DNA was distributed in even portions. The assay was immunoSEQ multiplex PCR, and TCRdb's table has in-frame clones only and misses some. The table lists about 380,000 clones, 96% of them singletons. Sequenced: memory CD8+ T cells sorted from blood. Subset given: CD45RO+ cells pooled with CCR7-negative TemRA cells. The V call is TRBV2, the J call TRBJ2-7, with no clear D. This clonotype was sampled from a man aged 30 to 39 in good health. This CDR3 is CASRPDDTYEQYF. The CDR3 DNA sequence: TGTGCCAGCAGGCCCGATGACACCTACGAGCAGTACTTC. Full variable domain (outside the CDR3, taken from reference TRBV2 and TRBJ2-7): EPEVTQTPSHQVTQMGQEVILRCVPISNHLYFYWYRQILGQKVEFLVSFYNNEISEKSEIFDDQFSVERPDGSNFTLKIRSTKLEDSAMYFCASRPDDTYEQYFGPGTRLTVT.